At least ten counts were recorded for the clone carrying this TCR beta chain. The antigen remains undetermined. The data are from a study of blood T cells in healthy people across ages. Study-wide findings and caveats: Long-lived donors carried more naive CD4+ cells and greater diversity than aged donors.

It was with a sample-barcoded 5' primer and a J-beta primer mix that a second PCR of roughly 7 to 12 cycles was run. Using its own MiXCR run on the 5' RACE reads, TCRdb lists one record per CDR3 protein. The data contain 590,000 or so distinct CDR3 sequences, about 30% of them singletons. This CDR3 comprises 14 residues. Germline V lookup: CDR1 SQVTM, CDR2 ANQGSEA. V shed 7 bases and J shed 2 bases, with 16 bases lying between them. This TCR was sampled from a woman older than 75 in good health. The sample comprised blood. V is TRBV29-1 and J is TRBJ2-3, with no clear D. The CDR3 DNA is TGCAGCGCCGTTGCCCCACCCTCCACAGATACGCAGTATTTT. Its translation is CSAVAPPSTDTQYF.